This T cell receptor beta chain stems from a study of beta chain features in type 1 diabetes. Regarding the study as a whole: Cells that show high TCR expression could be over-represented by cDNA sequencing. Moderate yet significant TCRB CDR3 shortening was seen in Type 1 diabetes patients in all four CD4+ subsets. Individuals with type 1 diabetes displayed fewer insertions and more deletions at VDJ junctions.

For this clone: No antigen is known for it.

Sorting based on CD45RO/CCR7/CD25/CD127/CD95/CD27 separated CD4+ naive, central memory, regulatory and stem cell-like memory cells. Sequenced material consisted of expressed TCRB transcripts (all of the isolated RNA was reverse transcribed). The assay was immunoSEQ multiplex PCR, and TCRdb's table has in-frame clones only and misses some. The table records 130,000 or so clones, about a sixth of them present only once. Germline CDR1 is MDHEN and CDR2 is SYDVKM. Trimming removed 3 bases from V and 7 bases from J; junction bases left unmatched: 8. The CDR3 contains 16 residues. This sequence joins TRBV28 and TRBJ2-1; 11 bases line up with TRBD2. The sequence came from a man under 40 with type 1 diabetes. The sample consisted of central memory CD4+ T cells from blood. The CDR3 protein is CASSLVGTSGRNEQFF. The CDR3 coding sequence is TGTGCCAGCAGTTTGGTTGGGACTAGCGGTAGGAATGAGCAGTTCTTC.